This T cell receptor beta chain stems from a study of OX40 agonist ivuxolimab in advanced cancers. Comments on this clone: What it recognizes is unknown.

Method: immunoSEQ multiplex PCR; TCRdb's copy keeps in-frame clones and lacks some. The table lists 98,000 or so clones, roughly nine tenths of them singletons. The study's findings and limits: Also present in some nonresponders was a low level of normalized T-cell clonal expansion.

V was cut by 0 bases and J by 0 bases, with 9 bases left in between. The CDR3 loop spans 16 amino acids. The germline gives CDR1 LGHNA, CDR2 YSLEER. This chain connects TRBV4-3 to TRBJ1-3; D is ambiguous. The input for sequencing was CD4+ or CD8+ T cells sorted from blood, taken in a trial of the OX40 agonist ivuxolimab. The receptor was isolated from an adult with an advanced solid tumor such as melanoma, head and neck, liver or kidney cancer. The CDR3 protein is CASSQEIGISGNTIYF. CDR3 nucleotide sequence: TGCGCCAGCAGCCAAGAGATAGGGATCTCTGGAAACACCATATATTTT.